The 18 T cell receptor beta chains below all came from one sample that was sequenced in a study of shared clonotypes between healthy human individuals. The assay was immunoSEQ multiplex PCR, and TCRdb's table has in-frame clones only and misses some. Of 2 million to 2.5 million clones in the sample, over 85% were seen once. Material: naive CD4+ T cells sorted from blood. As for subset: CD45RA+ positively selected. The receptors originated from a man younger than 35 in good health.

The chain recombines TRBV10-2 with TRBJ1-2, with a weak D call TRBD1 (6 bases). V dropped 8 bases and J dropped 4 bases, with 11 bases sitting between them. Looked up from germline, CDR1 is WSHSY and CDR2 is SAAADI. The CDR3 runs to 12 residues. The CDR3 protein is CASLQGTYGYTF. The CDR3 DNA follows: TGCGCCAGCTTACAGGGAACCTATGGCTACACCTTC.

This chain links TRBV5-1 with TRBJ2-3; the match to TRBD2 covers 10 bases. Germline CDR1 reads SGHRS; CDR2 reads YFSETQ. The CDR3 contains 16 residues. V lost 4 bases, J lost 3 bases, and 8 bases stayed unmatched. This CDR3 reads CASSPNSGRGTDTQYF. As DNA, the CDR3 is TGCGCCAGCAGCCCGAACAGCGGGAGGGGTACAGATACGCAGTATTTT.

Here the CDR3 DNA reads TGTGCCAGCAGTTACGAGGGGGCGAGTGGAAACACCATATATTTT. It is translated as CASSYEGASGNTIYF. The chain is built from TRBV6-6 and TRBJ1-3; 7 positions match TRBD1. Germline assignment: CDR1 MNHNY and CDR2 SVGAGI (reference sequence). Trimming cost V 2 bases and J 3 bases; bases outside gene matches: 4. The CDR3 runs 15 residues.

The V call is TRBV30, the J call TRBJ2-5, with TRBD1 as a possible D gene (6 bases). V was pared by 0 bases and J by 1 base, with 9 bases between. The CDR3 loop spans 14 amino acids. CDR1 and CDR2 from the germline V gene are GTSNPN and SVGIG (reference sequence). CDR3 coding DNA: TGTGCCTGGAGTGTACGGACAGCCCAAGAGACCCAGTACTTC. Translating it yields CAWSVRTAQETQYF.

The chain recombines TRBV10-3 with TRBJ2-3, with D unresolved. Per the germline V gene, CDR1 is ENHRY and CDR2 is SYGVKD. Trimming left V 0 bases short and J 4 bases short, with 5 bases between. This CDR3 has 13 amino acids. Here the CDR3 reads CAISESWADTQYF. In nucleotides, the CDR3 is TGTGCCATCAGTGAGTCCTGGGCAGATACGCAGTATTTT.

The chain is built from TRBV30 and TRBJ1-5; D not certain. CDR3 length equals 14 residues. Germline V gives CDR1 GTSNPN, CDR2 SVGIG (reference sequence). V lost 2 bases and J 1 base, leaving 9 bases between the germline ends. In nucleotides, the CDR3 is TGTGCCTGGAGTCGACCACAGAGCAATCAGCCCCAGCATTTT. As protein: CAWSRPQSNQPQHF.

The V call is TRBV6-5, the J call TRBJ1-4, with no clear D. CDR1 is MNHEY, CDR2 SVGAGI, per germline. Trimming removed 5 bases at V and 4 bases at J, with 11 bases between. This CDR3 spans 14 amino acids. For the CDR3, the DNA is TGTGCCAGCAGTGGCCGGGCGGGTAATGAAAAACTGTTTTTT. Translated: CASSGRAGNEKLFF.

Comment on this clone: One junction end disagrees with the germline gene, perhaps due to a read error. The chain links TRBV7-7 to TRBJ2-6; D perhaps matches TRBD2 (5 bases). Germline CDR1 reads SSHAT; CDR2 reads FNYEAQ (reference sequence). CDR3 length: 14 residues. The CDR3 region is CASSLGSGANVLTF. In DNA, the CDR3 is TGTGCTAGCAGCTTGGGGAGTGGGGCCAACGTCCTGACTTTC.

The V call is TRBV5-1, the J call TRBJ2-1, with TRBD1 matching 8 bases. The ends lost 4 bases at V and 9 bases at J; junction bases unmatched: 9. Germline lookup yields CDR1 SGHRS and CDR2 YFSETQ. The CDR3 extends over 14 amino acids. CDR3 amino acids: CASSPGTGGGEQFF. CDR3 sequence (DNA): TGCGCCAGCAGCCCCGGGACAGGCGGCGGTGAGCAGTTCTTC.

The rearrangement links TRBV5-1 to TRBJ2-2; no reliable D call. Germline V gene data show CDR1 as SGHRS and CDR2 as YFSETQ. The CDR3 is made up of 16 amino acids. Deletions cut 2 bases from V and 2 bases from J, with 13 bases between. CDR3 sequence reads: CASSFVATANTGELFF. The CDR3 DNA follows: TGCGCCAGCAGCTTTGTTGCGACTGCAAACACCGGGGAGCTGTTTTTT.

J is TRBJ1-1 and V is TRBV19, with D uncertain. This CDR3 region has 15 residues. Germline V gene data show CDR1 as LNHDA and CDR2 as SQIVND (reference sequence). With 3 bases removed from V and 2 bases from J, the gap between germline ends came to 13 bases. The CDR3 spells CASSILDGRNTEAFF. In DNA, the CDR3 is TGTGCCAGTAGTATCTTAGACGGACGAAACACTGAAGCTTTCTTT.

The chain uses TRBV18 and TRBJ1-4, with 8 positions matching TRBD1. Trimming removed 4 bases from V and 5 bases from J; junction bases left unmatched: 3. Germline V CDR1 and CDR2: KGHSH, LQKENI. This CDR3 spans 14 amino acids. The CDR3 nucleotides are TGTGCCAGCTCACGGACAGGGACGAATGAAAAACTGTTTTTT. Its translation: CASSRTGTNEKLFF.

The chain is built from TRBV5-1 and TRBJ2-7; TRBD1 agrees at 9 bases. CDR1 is SGHRS, CDR2 YFSETQ, per germline. The CDR3 is 16 amino acids. J was trimmed by 4 bases and V by 7 bases; bases with no gene match: 15. The CDR3 DNA sequence: TGCGCCAGCGGCCCAAGGACCGGGACAGGGACGTACGAGCAGTACTTC. Translation gives CASGPRTGTGTYEQYF.

This clone was observed a handful of times. This sequence joins TRBV2 and TRBJ1-1, with D possibly TRBD1 on 5 matching bases. The V end was cut by 7 bases, the J end by 1 base, with 13 bases between. The CDR3 is 14 amino acids. From germline, CDR1 is SNHLY and CDR2 FYNNEI. CDR3 nucleotides: TGTGCCAGCAATTCGGGACGATCGAACACTGAAGCTTTCTTT. Encoded protein: CASNSGRSNTEAFF.

The chain combines TRBV6-1 with TRBJ2-5; D possibly corresponds to TRBD2 (5 bases). The CDR3 contains 15 residues. Germline CDR1 MNHNS, CDR2 SASEGT. Trimming removed 2 bases from V and 7 bases from J, with 17 bases in between. CDR3 in amino acids: CASSETGMRRGTQYF. The CDR3 DNA reads as TGTGCCAGCAGTGAAACGGGGATGCGGAGAGGGACCCAGTACTTC.

The chain uses TRBV6-1 and TRBJ1-2, with D possibly TRBD1 on 6 matching bases. The CDR3 length is 16 residues. V lost 0 bases and J 5 bases, leaving 16 bases between the germline ends. The germline V gene has CDR1 MNHNS and CDR2 SASEGT. For the CDR3, the DNA is TGTGCCAGCAGTGAAGCAAGGGGGGGTCTACCTTATGGCTACACCTTC. Protein sequence: CASSEARGGLPYGYTF.

V usage is TRBV6-5 and J usage is TRBJ1-3; D remains ambiguous. The CDR3 loop spans 15 amino acids. Trimming took off 3 bases at V and 2 bases at J, with 11 bases between the two ends. Germline CDR1 reads MNHEY; CDR2 reads SVGAGI. The CDR3: CASSYRLGTGNTIYF. The CDR3, as DNA: TGTGCCAGCAGTTATAGGCTGGGGACTGGAAACACCATATATTTT.

The J gene is TRBJ2-3, the V gene TRBV19; TRBD1 agrees at 8 bases. The CDR3 totals 14 residues. V shed 5 bases and J 2 bases; nucleotides not matched to a gene: 3. Germline V gene sequence: CDR1 LNHDA, CDR2 SQIVND (reference sequence). This CDR3 reads CASSPTGDTDTQYF. The CDR3 nucleotides are TGTGCCAGTAGTCCGACAGGGGACACAGATACGCAGTATTTT.